The next 32 T cell receptor beta chains were all read from a single sample in a study of blood T cell repertoires in COVID-19. TCRdb keeps only in-frame clones here, not all; method: immunoSEQ multiplex PCR. The data hold approximately 26,000 clones, with 90% observed a single time. Sequenced material: peripheral blood. The receptors derive from a woman aged 55-75 years with active COVID-19.

The genes are TRBV30 and TRBJ1-1; D is uncertain. Germline CDR1 reads GTSNPN; CDR2 reads SVGIG (reference sequence). V lost 0 bases, J lost 6 bases, and 8 bases lay in between. CDR3 length equals 12 residues. The CDR3: CAWSVISAEAFF. DNA of the CDR3: TGTGCCTGGAGTGTAATTTCTGCTGAAGCTTTCTTT.

The V gene is TRBV20-1, the J gene TRBJ1-1; maybe TRBD1 (6 bases). The CDR3 runs to 14 residues. V dropped 5 bases and J dropped 0 bases, with 13 bases sitting between them. Germline V gene lookup returns CDR1 DFQATT and CDR2 SNEGSKA (reference sequence). The CDR3 region is CSAREGEVNTEAFF. As DNA, the CDR3 is TGCAGTGCTCGTGAGGGGGAGGTGAACACTGAAGCTTTCTTT.

The chain has TRBV27 and TRBJ2-3; 9 nucleotides agree with TRBD2. The CDR3 totals 17 residues. Germline CDR1 MNHEY, CDR2 SMNVEV (reference sequence). V lost 3 bases, J lost 6 bases, and 13 bases stayed unmatched. The CDR3 DNA sequence: TGTGCCAGCAGTTTCGGTGGCGGGAGGGCCGATTCCGATACGCAGTATTTT. Protein product: CASSFGGGRADSDTQYF.

J is TRBJ1-4 and V is TRBV5-1; 7 bases line up with TRBD1. The CDR3 covers 14 residues. Looked up from germline, CDR1 is SGHRS and CDR2 is YFSETQ. The trim removed 4 bases at V and 7 bases at J, leaving 7 bases unmatched. This CDR3 reads CASSRRDRAEKLFF. CDR3 nucleotide sequence: TGCGCCAGCAGCCGTCGGGACAGAGCTGAAAAACTGTTTTTT.

The gene calls are TRBV7-9 and TRBJ2-2; TRBD1 agrees at 7 bases. There are 15 residues in the CDR3. Trimming at V came to 5 bases and at J to 4 bases, leaving 7 bases not matched to a gene. Germline CDR1 is SEHNR and CDR2 is FQNEAQ (reference sequence). CDR3 in amino acids: CASSVGTVGTGELFF. CDR3 in DNA: TGTGCCAGCAGCGTAGGGACAGTAGGCACCGGGGAGCTGTTTTTT.

V is TRBV28 and J is TRBJ2-2; 7 nucleotides agree with TRBD2. Losses at the gene ends were 6 bases for V and 3 bases for J; bases not matched to a gene: 10. Germline V lookup: CDR1 MDHEN, CDR2 SYDVKM. The CDR3 runs to 16 residues. The CDR3 region has the DNA TGTGCCAGCAGCACGGTGGGGGGGTTGTACACCGGGGAGCTGTTTTTT. Its protein is CASSTVGGLYTGELFF.

This clone was counted a single time. The V and J genes are TRBV5-1 and TRBJ2-1; 10 bases line up with TRBD1. The germline gives CDR1 SGHRS, CDR2 YFSETQ. This CDR3 contains 17 residues. V lost 3 bases, J lost 7 bases, and 13 bases stayed unmatched. The CDR3 DNA follows: TGCGCCAGCAGCTGGACGGGACAGGGGTTTCTAGGGAATGAGCAGTTCTTC. Its protein is CASSWTGQGFLGNEQFF. The variable domain in full, with the rest retrieved from reference TRBV5-1 and TRBJ2-1, is KAGVTQTPRYLIKTRGQQVTLSCSPISGHRSVSWYQQTPGQGLQFLFEYFSETQRNKGNFPGRFSGRQFSNSRSEMNVSTLELGDSALYLCASSWTGQGFLGNEQFFGPGTRLTVL.

This sequence joins TRBV19 and TRBJ2-2; possibly TRBD2 for D (6 bases). Germline V gene sequence: CDR1 LNHDA, CDR2 SQIVND (reference sequence). The V gene lost 7 bases and the J gene lost 3 bases, with 15 bases spanning the gap. The CDR3 runs to 15 residues. The CDR3 bases are TGTGCCAGTACTGCGGGAATATCCTACACCGGGGAGCTGTTTTTT. Its protein is CASTAGISYTGELFF.

CDR3 nucleotide sequence: TGTGCCAGCAGTTCCCTTACTTCAGGGGCTGCTAATGAAAAACTGTTTTTT. Translating gives CASSSLTSGAANEKLFF. This chain connects TRBV28 to TRBJ1-4; a weak D match, TRBD1 (6 bases). Per germline, CDR1 MDHEN and CDR2 SYDVKM. The V and J ends lost 4 bases and 3 bases respectively, with 18 bases between them. The CDR3 runs 17 residues. Full variable domain (outside the CDR3, taken from reference TRBV28 and TRBJ1-4): DVKVTQSSRYLVKRTGEKVFLECVQDMDHENMFWYRQDPGLGLRLIYFSYDVKMKEKGDIPEGYSVSREKKERFSLILESASTNQTSMYLCASSSLTSGAANEKLFFGSGTQLSVL.

This rearrangement joins TRBV3-1 (or the pseudogene TRBV3-2) to TRBJ2-1; 11 bases line up with TRBD2. V shed 2 bases, J shed 5 bases, and the junction held 11 bases outside the gene matches. Germline loops: CDR1 LGHDT, CDR2 YNNKEL (reference sequence). This CDR3 has 18 amino acids. Here the CDR3 DNA reads TGTGCCAGCAGCCAACTGTCTGTTCTAGCGGGAGGAGACAATGAGCAGTTCTTC. Translation gives CASSQLSVLAGGDNEQFF.

This clone was seen only once. The chain is built from TRBV10-3 and TRBJ1-2; D not resolved. Germline V gene sequence: CDR1 ENHRY, CDR2 SYGVKD. V lost 0 bases and J 4 bases, leaving 9 bases between the germline ends. The CDR3 consists of 14 residues. DNA for the CDR3: TGTGCCATCAGTGAGTCGTACAATTCCTATGGCTACACCTTC. It specifies CAISESYNSYGYTF.

The V and J genes are TRBV28 and TRBJ1-1; the match to TRBD1 covers 7 bases. Germline-derived CDR1 and CDR2 are MDHEN and SYDVKM. After removal of 2 bases from V and 0 bases from J, the junction contained 3 bases not matched to a gene. This CDR3 contains 15 residues. The CDR3 nucleotides read TGTGCCAGCAGTTTAGGGGACAGCATGAACACTGAAGCTTTCTTT. It encodes CASSLGDSMNTEAFF. The variable domain in full, completed from reference TRBV28 and TRBJ1-1, reads DVKVTQSSRYLVKRTGEKVFLECVQDMDHENMFWYRQDPGLGLRLIYFSYDVKMKEKGDIPEGYSVSREKKERFSLILESASTNQTSMYLCASSLGDSMNTEAFFGQGTRLTVV.

The chain recombines TRBV13 with TRBJ2-1; D is uncertain. V was pared by 2 bases and J by 0 bases, with 14 bases between. The CDR3 totals 17 residues. Germline V gene data show CDR1 as PRHDT and CDR2 as FYEKMQ (reference sequence). The CDR3 DNA reads TGTGCCAGCAGCTTACTTTCCGTCCACAGCTCCTACAATGAGCAGTTCTTC. Protein product: CASSLLSVHSSYNEQFF.

The chain recombines TRBV6-5 with TRBJ1-2; the match to TRBD1 covers 7 bases. V lost 6 bases and J lost 4; bases outside the gene matches: 5. CDR1 and CDR2 from the germline V gene are MNHEY and SVGAGI. This CDR3 has 13 residues. CDR3 loop: CASRKGQSYGYTF. The CDR3 nucleotides read TGTGCCAGCAGGAAGGGACAGAGCTATGGCTACACCTTC.

This chain connects TRBV3-1 (or the pseudogene TRBV3-2) to TRBJ2-7; the D is unclear. The CDR3 is 12 residues long. With 4 bases removed from V and 5 bases from J, the gap between germline ends came to 9 bases. Germline V gives CDR1 LGHDT, CDR2 YNNKEL (reference sequence). The CDR3 region is CASSPGVDEQYF. In nucleotides, the CDR3 is TGTGCCAGCAGCCCGGGTGTCGACGAGCAGTACTTC.

The gene calls are TRBV2 and TRBJ2-4; 7 nucleotides align to TRBD1. The germline V gene has CDR1 SNHLY and CDR2 FYNNEI. J was trimmed by 3 bases and V by 2 bases; bases with no gene match: 4. This CDR3 contains 15 residues. The CDR3 spells CASSERWTGKNIQYF. In DNA, the CDR3 is TGTGCCAGCAGTGAAAGGTGGACAGGCAAAAACATTCAGTACTTC.

The chain uses TRBV6-5 and TRBJ1-5; D remains unclear. Germline V CDR1 and CDR2: MNHEY, SVGAGI. The CDR3 spans 13 residues. The V end lost 6 bases, the J end lost 4 bases, and 10 bases lay between the germline ends. CDR3 DNA sequence: TGTGCCAGCAGCCCGACTGGGAATCAGCCCCAGCATTTT. Translation: CASSPTGNQPQHF.

V gene TRBV7-8 combines with J gene TRBJ2-7; 8 nucleotides agree with TRBD1. The CDR3 is made up of 15 amino acids. After removal of 3 bases from V and 2 bases from J, the junction contained 6 bases not matched to a gene. The germline CDR1 and CDR2 sequences are SGHVS and FQNEAQ. CDR3 region: CASSLSGTGAYEQYF. CDR3 DNA: TGTGCCAGCAGCTTGTCCGGGACAGGAGCCTACGAGCAGTACTTC. Filled out from reference TRBV7-8 and TRBJ2-7, the complete variable domain reads GAGVSQSPRYKVAKRGQDVALRCDPISGHVSLFWYQQALGQGPEFLTYFQNEAQLDKSGLPSDRFFAERPEGSVSTLKIQRTQQEDSAVYLCASSLSGTGAYEQYFGPGTRLTVT.

In nucleotides, the CDR3 is TGTGCCAGCAGTTACTCGACAGGGAACACTGAAGCTTTCTTT. Its translation is CASSYSTGNTEAFF. The V call is TRBV6-5, the J call TRBJ1-1; tentative D call: TRBD1 (6 bases). This CDR3 has 14 residues. Trimming left V 0 bases short and J 1 base short, with 6 bases between. Germline V gene sequence: CDR1 MNHEY, CDR2 SVGAGI.

This rearrangement joins TRBV10-3 to TRBJ2-7, with D maybe TRBD2 (5 bases). Germline V gives CDR1 ENHRY, CDR2 SYGVKD. Trimming shortened V by 7 bases and J by 5 bases, and 12 bases separated the two germline ends. The CDR3 is made up of 12 amino acids. The chain's CDR3 is CAINGDGDEQYF. CDR3 nucleotide sequence: TGTGCCATCAATGGCGACGGGGACGAGCAGTACTTC.

The chain joins TRBV7-9 to TRBJ1-2, with D uncertain. V was pared by 5 bases and J by 8 bases, with 18 bases between. There are 14 residues in the CDR3. CDR1 and CDR2 (germline): SEHNR, FQNEAQ (reference sequence). The CDR3 loop is CASSVGWGAAGYTF. The CDR3 DNA is TGTGCCAGCAGCGTCGGTTGGGGAGCCGCCGGCTACACCTTC.

This chain links TRBV7-9 with TRBJ1-6; 9 nucleotides line up with TRBD1. V was pared by 1 base and J by 8 bases, with 3 bases of the junction left unmatched. Germline V gene data show CDR1 as SEHNR and CDR2 as FQNEAQ (reference sequence). The CDR3 loop spans 15 amino acids. CDR3 sequence: CASSLGDRVDSPLHF. In DNA form, the CDR3 reads TGTGCCAGCAGCTTAGGGGACAGGGTGGATTCACCCCTCCACTTT.

The V and J genes are TRBV6-4 and TRBJ2-5; TRBD1 is a possible D gene (8 bases). CDR1 and CDR2 (germline): MRHNA, SNTAGT. Trimming removed 0 bases at V and 2 bases at J, with 16 bases between. CDR3 length: 17 residues. Here the CDR3 reads CASSDSTGGGWQETQYF. CDR3 sequence (DNA): TGTGCCAGCAGTGACTCCACAGGGGGAGGGTGGCAAGAGACCCAGTACTTC.

J is TRBJ2-7 and V is TRBV13; D possibly corresponds to TRBD2 (5 bases). This CDR3 spans 12 amino acids. Germline CDR1 and CDR2: PRHDT and FYEKMQ (reference sequence). Trimming removed 6 bases at V and 6 bases at J, with 12 bases between. CDR3 protein: CASSRGLSEQYF. CDR3 sequence (DNA): TGTGCCAGCAGTAGAGGGCTGTCCGAGCAGTACTTC.

The J gene is TRBJ2-1, the V gene TRBV11-3, with D possibly being TRBD1 (5 bases). The V gene's germline CDR1 is SGHNT and CDR2 YENEEA. Trimming left V 3 bases short and J 3 bases short, with 12 bases between. CDR3 length: 15 amino acids. The CDR3 sequence: CASSLRQGNYNEQFF. The CDR3 bases are TGTGCCAGCAGCTTGCGGCAGGGAAACTACAATGAGCAGTTCTTC. Full variable domain (outside the CDR3, taken from reference TRBV11-3 and TRBJ2-1): EAGVVQSPRYKIIEKKQPVAFWCNPISGHNTLYWYLQNLGQGPELLIRYENEEAVDDSQLPKDRFSAERLKGVDSTLKIQPAELGDSAVYLCASSLRQGNYNEQFFGPGTRLTVL.

This clone was detected only a few times. The rearrangement links TRBV7-9 to TRBJ2-7; 8 bases are shared with TRBD2. Germline lookup yields CDR1 SEHNR and CDR2 FQNEAQ (reference sequence). CDR3 size: 15 residues. The V segment lost 1 base and the J segment 5 bases; nucleotides outside the gene matches: 7. The CDR3 spells CASSLGRLAIHEQYF. In DNA, the CDR3 is TGTGCCAGCAGCTTAGGGAGACTAGCGATCCACGAGCAGTACTTC.

The table lists this clone with a few counts. The rearrangement joins TRBV28 to TRBJ2-7, with TRBD2 identical over 11 bases. The junction had 15 bases not matched to a gene; V was cut back by 5 bases and J by 0 bases. The V gene's germline CDR1 is MDHEN and CDR2 SYDVKM. This CDR3 contains 19 residues. The DNA for the CDR3 is TGTGCCAGCAGTCTTATAGCGGGAGGGCCCGTCCCGAACTCCTACGAGCAGTACTTC. Amino acid sequence: CASSLIAGGPVPNSYEQYF.

The chain recombines TRBV7-9 with TRBJ2-3; D remains unclear. The length of the CDR3 is 15 residues. In germline, CDR1 is SEHNR, CDR2 FQNEAQ (reference sequence). V lost 5 bases and J lost 6, with 18 bases in between. CDR3 nucleotides: TGTGCCAGCAGCCCATCCGAAGAGCCACGGGATACGCAGTATTTT. Amino acids: CASSPSEEPRDTQYF.

This chain joins TRBV7-8 and TRBJ2-5, with D perhaps matching TRBD1 (5 bases). Trimming removed 3 bases at V and 5 bases at J, with 13 bases between. Germline V CDR1 and CDR2: SGHVS, FQNEAQ. The CDR3 spans 14 residues. The CDR3 DNA is TGTGCCAGCAGCTTCGCCAGGGTGCGGGAGACCCAGTACTTC. Its protein product is CASSFARVRETQYF.

In its sample, this clone was seen once. This chain uses TRBV30 with TRBJ2-3; 13 nucleotides agree with TRBD2. Germline V gene data show CDR1 as GTSNPN and CDR2 as SVGIG (reference sequence). The CDR3 length is 17 residues. V was pared by 0 bases and J by 5 bases, with 8 bases of the junction left unmatched. CDR3 protein: CAWSVRRLAGGGDTQYF. DNA of the CDR3: TGTGCCTGGAGTGTACGCCGACTAGCGGGAGGTGGAGATACGCAGTATTTT. Based on the CDR3 plus reference TRBV30 and TRBJ2-3, the full variable domain is SQTIHQWPATLVQPVGSPLSLECTVEGTSNPNLYWYRQAAGRGLQLLFYSVGIGQISSEVPQNLSASRPQDRQFILSSKKLLLSDSGFYLCAWSVRRLAGGGDTQYFGPGTRLTVL.

The genes are TRBV2 and TRBJ1-5; D might be TRBD1 (5 bases). Germline-derived CDR1 and CDR2 are SNHLY and FYNNEI. Trimming stripped 5 bases from V and 0 bases from J, with 20 bases between. The CDR3 contains 18 residues. CDR3 sequence: CASSSPRGVSGSNQPQHF. Here the CDR3 DNA reads TGTGCCAGCAGTAGCCCTCGGGGGGTGTCGGGTAGCAATCAGCCCCAGCATTTT.

The chain couples TRBV28 to TRBJ2-1; unclear D gene. The ends were cut back, 5 bases at V and 7 bases at J, with 12 bases in the middle. Germline lookup yields CDR1 MDHEN and CDR2 SYDVKM. This CDR3 is 13 amino acids long. The chain's CDR3 is CASSPLTVNEQFF. For the CDR3, the DNA is TGTGCCAGCAGTCCCCTGACTGTTAATGAGCAGTTCTTC.